The 9 T cell receptor beta chains listed next were all sequenced from one sample in a study of blood T cell repertoires in COVID-19. Sequencing used immunoSEQ multiplex PCR; TCRdb keeps in-frame clones, though not all of them. The sample contains 400,000 or so clones, 87% of which appear only once. The sequencing input was PBMCs or T cells enriched from blood (not recorded which). Every receptor here comes from a man in his forties or fifties in a cohort exposed to, infected with or recovered from COVID-19 (not recorded which).

This chain connects TRBV11-2 to TRBJ2-4; TRBD2 aligns across 9 bases. Germline V gene data show CDR1 as SGHAT and CDR2 as FQNNGV. V was clipped by 0 bases and J by 0 bases; unmatched bases: 9. The CDR3 runs to 19 residues. The CDR3 DNA follows: TGTGCCAGCAGCTTAGACAGGGGACTAGCACAGAAAGCCAAAAACATTCAGTACTTC. Amino acid sequence: CASSLDRGLAQKAKNIQYF.

This chain connects TRBV3-1 (or the pseudogene TRBV3-2) to TRBJ1-5; 10 nucleotides line up with TRBD1. Germline trimming cut 4 bases from V and 3 bases from J; bases unmatched to any gene: 3. CDR3 length: 15 residues. The germline gives CDR1 LGHDT, CDR2 YNNKEL (reference sequence). The CDR3 DNA reads as TGTGCCAGCAGCCTACGACAGGGGGCCAATCAGCCCCAGCATTTT. Translated, it gives CASSLRQGANQPQHF.

The chain employs TRBV10-1 and TRBJ2-3; TRBD2 agrees at 9 bases. Germline lookup yields CDR1 WNHNN and CDR2 SYGVQD (reference sequence). The CDR3 spans 15 residues. Germline trimming cut 3 bases from V and 5 bases from J; bases unmatched to any gene: 6. As DNA, the CDR3 is TGCGCCAGCAGTGAAGGCGGGAGGGAGGGAGATACGCAGTATTTT. This encodes CASSEGGREGDTQYF.

The genes are TRBV7-9 and TRBJ1-1, with 9 bases aligning to TRBD1. The junction had 6 bases not matched to a gene; V was cut back by 3 bases and J by 1 base. The CDR3 spans 16 residues. CDR1 and CDR2 (germline): SEHNR, FQNEAQ (reference sequence). The CDR3 reads CASSFAPGQGNTEAFF. DNA for the CDR3: TGTGCCAGCAGCTTTGCCCCGGGACAGGGGAACACTGAAGCTTTCTTT.

This chain joins TRBV28 and TRBJ2-5; a possible D gene is TRBD2 (5 bases). CDR1 and CDR2 from the germline V gene are MDHEN and SYDVKM. The V and J ends lost 10 bases and 6 bases respectively, with 21 bases between them. The CDR3 runs to 14 residues. The CDR3 coding sequence is TGTGCCACCCACGGGGATACTAGTTGGAAGACCCAGTACTTC. This translates into CATHGDTSWKTQYF.

V usage is TRBV5-1 and J usage is TRBJ2-2; 7 positions match TRBD1. CDR1 and CDR2 (germline): SGHRS, YFSETQ. This CDR3 contains 15 residues. J gave up 3 bases and V 4 bases, and 6 bases lay outside the gene matches. This chain's CDR3 is CASSKGAMDTGELFF. The CDR3 DNA reads TGCGCCAGCAGCAAGGGGGCAATGGACACCGGGGAGCTGTTTTTT.

The chain recombines TRBV29-1 with TRBJ1-5; 9 nucleotides align to TRBD1. The ends lost 4 bases at V and 4 bases at J; junction bases unmatched: 5. Germline CDR1 and CDR2: SQVTM and ANQGSEA. The CDR3 length is 14 residues. The CDR3 nucleotides are TGCAGCGTTGGGGCCGGGACAGGGAATCAGCCCCAGCATTTT. It yields the protein CSVGAGTGNQPQHF. The full variable domain, with the rest looked up from reference TRBV29-1 and TRBJ1-5, is SAVISQKPSRDICQRGTSLTIQCQVDSQVTMMFWYRQQPGQSLTLIATANQGSEATYESGFVIDKFPISRPNLTFSTLTVSNMSPEDSSIYLCSVGAGTGNQPQHFGDGTRLSIL.

A word on this clone: Other DNA sequences in the sample encode the same CDR3. The chain carries TRBV3-1 (or the pseudogene TRBV3-2) and TRBJ1-5, with a tentative D call TRBD1 (5 bases). There are 12 residues in the CDR3. CDR1 LGHDT and CDR2 YNNKEL come from the germline V gene (reference sequence). V dropped 2 bases and J dropped 7 bases, with 6 bases sitting between them. CDR3 protein: CASSQQGQPQHF. The CDR3, as DNA: TGTGCCAGCAGCCAACAGGGACAGCCCCAGCATTTT.

This chain links TRBV18 with TRBJ1-5; D gene unclear. Germline assignment: CDR1 KGHSH and CDR2 LQKENI. This CDR3 region has 15 residues. V gave up 6 bases and J gave up 0 bases, with 12 bases separating them. The chain's CDR3 is CASSMNAISNQPQHF. Here the CDR3 DNA reads TGTGCCAGCTCCATGAATGCGATTAGCAATCAGCCCCAGCATTTT.